The next 30 T cell receptor beta chains were all read from a single sample in a study of response to subunit inactivated influenza vaccine. MiXCR, applied by TCRdb to the RT-PCR reads, yields one record per CDR3 protein. The sample carries hundreds of thousands of distinct CDR3 sequences, about 8% recorded once. The sequenced sample was PBMCs from blood, obtained less than 30 months after vaccination. The receptors derive from a man aged 50 to 69 who received an inactivated influenza vaccine.

DNA of the CDR3: TGTGCCAGCAGCTTAGCTGGGTCGGGTCAGCCCCAGCATTTT. It codes for CASSLAGSGQPQHF. This rearrangement joins TRBV7-2 to TRBJ1-5; D is unclear. V dropped 0 bases and J dropped 6 bases, with 9 bases sitting between them. This CDR3 contains 14 residues. Germline CDR1 and CDR2: SGHTA and FQGNSA. Full variable domain (outside the CDR3, taken from reference TRBV7-2 and TRBJ1-5): GAGVSQSPSNKVTEKGKDVELRCDPISGHTALYWYRQSLGQGLEFLIYFQGNSAPDKSGLPSDRFSAERTGGSVSTLTIQRTQQEDSAVYLCASSLAGSGQPQHFGDGTRLSIL.

A few counts support this clonotype. The chain employs TRBV7-8 and TRBJ2-1; 10 nucleotides align to TRBD2. CDR3 size: 14 residues. V dropped 5 bases and J dropped 5; count of bases not matched to a gene: 3. Germline V lookup: CDR1 SGHVS, CDR2 FQNEAQ. CDR3 sequence: CASSEREGNNEQFF. DNA of the CDR3: TGTGCCAGCAGCGAGCGGGAGGGAAACAATGAGCAGTTCTTC.

The rearrangement joins TRBV6-1 to TRBJ1-2; D is unclear. The V gene's germline CDR1 is MNHNS and CDR2 SASEGT. The CDR3 consists of 12 residues. Between the trimmed V and J ends, which lost 6 bases and 0 bases, there was a span of 5 bases. The CDR3 DNA follows: TGTGCCAGCAGAAATCCTAACTATGGCTACACCTTC. It encodes CASRNPNYGYTF.

A few counts support this clonotype. The genes are TRBV12-3 or TRBV12-4 and TRBJ2-3; 9 positions agree with TRBD2. J gave up 6 bases and V 6 bases, and 7 bases lay outside the gene matches. The CDR3 consists of 14 residues. This CDR3 is CASSMTSGHDTQYF. In DNA form, the CDR3 reads TGTGCCAGCAGCATGACTAGCGGTCATGATACGCAGTATTTT.

There are a few counts of this clonotype. The chain joins TRBV2 to TRBJ2-7, with 9 positions matching TRBD1. CDR3 length equals 14 residues. V gave up 7 bases and J gave up 4 bases; unmatched junction bases: 8. Germline assignment: CDR1 SNHLY and CDR2 FYNNEI. CDR3 nucleotides: TGTGCCAGCAAGGGGGGGACAGGGTTTTACGAGCAGTACTTC. Its translation: CASKGGTGFYEQYF.

The chain couples TRBV10-3 to TRBJ2-5; D could derive from TRBD1 or TRBD2 (5 bases each). Germline lookup yields CDR1 ENHRY and CDR2 SYGVKD. Trimming stripped 8 bases from V and 3 bases from J, with 13 bases between. The CDR3 is 13 residues long. For the CDR3, the DNA is TGTGCCATCTCACTGGGGGAAAAAGAGACCCAGTACTTC. This encodes CAISLGEKETQYF.

The chain recombines TRBV5-1 with TRBJ2-1; D is tentatively TRBD1 or TRBD2 (5 bases each). This CDR3 region has 15 residues. CDR1 is SGHRS, CDR2 YFSETQ, per germline. V was trimmed by 2 bases and J by 6 bases, leaving 15 bases between them. CDR3 nucleotides: TGCGCCAGCAGCTTTTGGGCCCAGGGAGCCAATGAGCAGTTCTTC. Protein: CASSFWAQGANEQFF.

In this sample, this clonotype turned up many times. The chain has TRBV7-2 and TRBJ2-5, with D perhaps matching TRBD2 (5 bases). Germline loops: CDR1 SGHTA, CDR2 FQGNSA. The V end was cut by 2 bases, the J end by 2 bases, with 12 bases between. The CDR3 is made up of 15 amino acids. The CDR3 sequence: CASSLSFGEQETQYF. CDR3 DNA sequence: TGTGCCAGCAGCTTAAGCTTCGGGGAACAAGAGACCCAGTACTTC.

This clonotype was seen ten or more times. The chain combines TRBV3-1 with TRBJ2-5; the D is unclear. The CDR3 contains 12 residues. Germline V gives CDR1 LGHDT, CDR2 YNNKEL (reference sequence). The V end lost 1 base, the J end lost 4 bases, and 4 bases lay between the germline ends. The CDR3 sequence: CASSQARETQYF. As DNA, the CDR3 is TGTGCCAGCAGCCAAGCTCGAGAGACCCAGTACTTC.

This clonotype was seen repeatedly, ten times or more. The chain recombines TRBV19 with TRBJ2-1, with D possibly being TRBD1 or TRBD2 (5 bases each). V dropped 10 bases and J dropped 3 bases, with 25 bases sitting between them. There are 17 residues in the CDR3. CDR1 LNHDA and CDR2 SQIVND come from the germline V gene (reference sequence). The CDR3 loop is CATQGVARASFYNEQFF. The CDR3, as DNA: TGTGCCACCCAAGGGGTAGCGCGAGCCTCCTTCTACAATGAGCAGTTCTTC.

This clonotype occurred many times. The chain carries TRBV5-5 and TRBJ2-7; 7 bases align to TRBD1. V gave up 4 bases and J gave up 4 bases; unmatched junction bases: 14. The CDR3 consists of 16 residues. CDR1 and CDR2 (germline): SGHKS, YYEKEE (reference sequence). Written as DNA, the CDR3 is TGTGCCAGCAGCCCGTTGGGGACAGTTTCCCTTTACGAGCAGTACTTC. Protein: CASSPLGTVSLYEQYF. Filled out from reference TRBV5-5 and TRBJ2-7, the complete variable domain reads DAGVTQSPTHLIKTRGQQVTLRCSPISGHKSVSWYQQVLGQGPQFIFQYYEKEERGRGNFPDRFSARQFPNYSSELNVNALLLGDSALYLCASSPLGTVSLYEQYFGPGTRLTVT.

CDR3 sequence reads: CSATPVTVNTEAFF. The DNA for the CDR3 is TGCAGTGCTACCCCCGTGACGGTGAACACTGAAGCTTTCTTT. V gene TRBV20-1 combines with J gene TRBJ1-1, with D hard to call. The CDR3 consists of 14 residues. The V end lost 4 bases, the J end lost 0 bases, and 12 bases lay between the germline ends. Germline CDR1 and CDR2: DFQATT and SNEGSKA (reference sequence).

The chain combines TRBV7-9 with TRBJ2-5; possibly TRBD1 for D (5 bases). The CDR3 is 16 amino acids. The V and J ends lost 1 base and 6 bases respectively, with 18 bases between them. Germline CDR1 is SEHNR and CDR2 is FQNEAQ (reference sequence). The CDR3 here is CASSLGLGRAEQTQYF. The CDR3 DNA sequence: TGTGCCAGCAGCTTAGGGCTCGGCAGGGCCGAACAGACCCAGTACTTC.

This clonotype was counted between two and nine times. The chain carries TRBV20-1 and TRBJ1-2; tentative D call: TRBD1 (5 bases). V was trimmed by 8 bases and J by 0 bases, leaving 19 bases between them. The germline V gene has CDR1 DFQATT and CDR2 SNEGSKA (reference sequence). The CDR3 loop spans 15 amino acids. The CDR3 spells CSTPGSREPNYGYTF. As DNA, the CDR3 is TGCAGTACGCCAGGGAGCAGGGAACCTAACTATGGCTACACCTTC.

This clonotype was detected many times. This chain links TRBV29-1 with TRBJ2-2; D might be TRBD1 (5 bases). With 1 base removed from V and 4 bases from J, the gap between germline ends came to 10 bases. Germline V gene sequence: CDR1 SQVTM, CDR2 ANQGSEA. The CDR3 runs 14 residues. The CDR3 nucleotides read TGCAGCGTTGAAGTCTCAGGGATCACCGGGGAGCTGTTTTTT. It codes for CSVEVSGITGELFF.

The table lists this clonotype with many counts. This CDR3 reads CASSVGVQMETQYF. The CDR3 region has the DNA TGTGCCAGCAGCGTAGGGGTACAAATGGAGACCCAGTACTTC. The chain is built from TRBV11-2 and TRBJ2-5; D perhaps matches TRBD1 (5 bases). The CDR3 is 14 residues long. Between the trimmed V and J ends, which lost 5 bases and 5 bases, there was a span of 15 bases. The V gene's germline CDR1 is SGHAT and CDR2 FQNNGV.

This chain connects TRBV5-1 to TRBJ1-4; TRBD1 is a possible D gene (6 bases). The germline V gene has CDR1 SGHRS and CDR2 YFSETQ. Trimming took off 0 bases at V and 7 bases at J, with 13 bases between the two ends. This CDR3 has 15 residues. The CDR3 protein is CASSLDKGQSEKLFF. CDR3 DNA sequence: TGCGCCAGCAGCTTGGATAAAGGACAGAGTGAAAAACTGTTTTTT.

The V gene is TRBV6-2 or TRBV6-3, the J gene TRBJ1-6; D call uncertain. CDR1 and CDR2 (germline): MNHEY, SVGEGT. V dropped 7 bases and J dropped 7 bases, with 11 bases sitting between them. The CDR3 spans 13 residues. The CDR3 loop reads CASTFLRNSPLHF. For the CDR3, the DNA is TGTGCCAGCACCTTTCTACGGAATTCACCCCTCCACTTT.

This clonotype has a handful of counts. CDR3: CASRPQGSSYNEQFF. DNA of the CDR3: TGTGCCAGCAGGCCACAGGGGAGCTCCTACAATGAGCAGTTCTTC. The rearrangement links TRBV12-3 or TRBV12-4 to TRBJ2-1, with TRBD1 matching over 7 bases. The CDR3 length is 15 residues. V shed 6 bases and J 0 bases; nucleotides not matched to a gene: 5.

This rearrangement joins TRBV7-7 to TRBJ2-7, with D possibly being TRBD1 or TRBD2 (5 bases each). V was pared by 1 base and J by 7 bases, with 11 bases between. Germline-derived CDR1 and CDR2 are SSHAT and FNYEAQ (reference sequence). The CDR3 length is 13 residues. Here the CDR3 DNA reads TGTGCCAGCAGCTTAGAAAAAGGGACGGAGCAGTACTTC. Encoded protein: CASSLEKGTEQYF.

The chain links TRBV28 to TRBJ2-7; 9 bases fit TRBD1. The CDR3 spans 16 residues. The trim removed 5 bases at V and 6 bases at J, leaving 14 bases unmatched. Germline V gene lookup returns CDR1 MDHEN and CDR2 SYDVKM. CDR3 nucleotide sequence: TGTGCCAGCAGTGCACAGGGGGCCCTCGTGGCCTTCGAGCAGTACTTC. Protein: CASSAQGALVAFEQYF.

This clonotype was recorded many times. The chain couples TRBV24-1 to TRBJ1-2; 9 positions agree with TRBD1. The CDR3 extends over 13 amino acids. The V gene end was trimmed by 9 bases and the J gene end by 5 bases; junction bases not matched to a gene: 6. Germline CDR1 KGHDR, CDR2 SFDVKD. The CDR3 DNA is TGTGCCACCGGAGACGGGACAGGGTATGGCTACACCTTC. Encoded protein: CATGDGTGYGYTF.

This clonotype has only a few counts. The chain combines TRBV5-8 with TRBJ2-5, with D possibly being TRBD1 (5 bases). V was cut by 0 bases and J by 0 bases, with 6 bases left in between. The CDR3 spans 14 residues. Germline values: CDR1 SGHTS, CDR2 YDEGEE. The CDR3 DNA sequence: TGTGCCAGCAGCTTGGCAGGGAACCAAGAGACCCAGTACTTC. Translated, it gives CASSLAGNQETQYF.

This clonotype was seen only a few times. The rearrangement uses TRBV5-1 and TRBJ2-2; 7 bases match TRBD2. Germline V gene sequence: CDR1 SGHRS, CDR2 YFSETQ. Trimming removed 6 bases from V and 3 bases from J; junction bases left unmatched: 5. This CDR3 contains 14 residues. CDR3 residues: CASKERDYTGELFF. CDR3 nucleotide sequence: TGCGCCAGCAAAGAGCGGGACTACACCGGGGAGCTGTTTTTT.

V is TRBV7-9 and J is TRBJ1-6, with a weak D call TRBD1 (5 bases). This CDR3 spans 15 amino acids. The V end lost 5 bases, the J end lost 11 bases, and 19 bases lay between the germline ends. Germline CDR1 SEHNR, CDR2 FQNEAQ (reference sequence). Written as DNA, the CDR3 is TGTGCCAGCAGCCCGGGGCGGCGGTCCGGGGCACCCCTCCACTTT. Protein product: CASSPGRRSGAPLHF.

This clonotype was seen repeatedly, ten times or more. The V and J genes are TRBV6-2 or TRBV6-3 and TRBJ2-3; TRBD2 matches at 10 bases. V dropped 3 bases and J dropped 3; count of bases not matched to a gene: 12. Germline-derived CDR1 and CDR2 are MNHEY and SVGEGT. The CDR3 totals 18 residues. CDR3 bases: TGTGCCAGCAGTTATATGGTGACTAGCGGGCAGGATACAGATACGCAGTATTTT. Amino acid sequence: CASSYMVTSGQDTDTQYF.

This clonotype was seen repeatedly, ten times or more. The CDR3, as DNA: TGTGCCAGCAGCCCGACTCGGGGGGATTTATACAATGAGCAGTTCTTC. Translated: CASSPTRGDLYNEQFF. V is TRBV7-6 and J is TRBJ2-1; 7 positions agree with TRBD2. This CDR3 comprises 16 residues. The junction had 11 bases not matched to a gene; V was cut back by 5 bases and J by 4 bases. The germline V gene has CDR1 SGHVS and CDR2 FNYEAQ.

This clonotype was counted only a few times. The chain couples TRBV24-1 to TRBJ2-5, with TRBD1 matching over 9 bases. The V segment lost 7 bases and the J segment 3 bases; nucleotides outside the gene matches: 8. The CDR3 spans 15 residues. Germline lookup yields CDR1 KGHDR and CDR2 SFDVKD. The CDR3 DNA sequence: TGTGCCACCAGCTGGGTCAGACAGGGGGAAGAGACCCAGTACTTC. Its translation is CATSWVRQGEETQYF.

V is TRBV18 and J is TRBJ2-2; a possible D gene is TRBD1 (6 bases). V was pared by 6 bases and J by 2 bases, with 19 bases between. The CDR3 totals 17 residues. Germline-derived CDR1 and CDR2 are KGHSH and LQKENI. CDR3 amino acids: CASSPNFGGANTGELFF. In DNA, the CDR3 is TGTGCCAGCTCCCCGAACTTTGGGGGCGCCAACACCGGGGAGCTGTTTTTT.

This clonotype has only a few counts. The genes are TRBV4-3 and TRBJ1-2; D gene uncertain. Germline V gene lookup returns CDR1 LGHNA and CDR2 YSLEER. The CDR3 totals 15 residues. V was clipped by 0 bases and J by 3 bases, with 11 bases between them. The CDR3 is CASSQEVSVDYGYTF. CDR3 coding DNA: TGCGCCAGCAGCCAAGAAGTGTCAGTCGACTATGGCTACACCTTC.